Presented here are 16 T cell receptor beta chains from one specimen sequenced in a study of identical twins. TCRdb called the 5' RACE reads again in MiXCR, with one record for every CDR3 protein. The repertoire includes about 530,000 distinct CDR3 sequences, 15% of them detected once, and roughly 0.43% sits in the top ten. In addition, the sample was reused for a study of yellow fever vaccine responses in identical twins.

Sample: CD4+ T cells sorted from blood. These receptors came from a woman aged 18-29 years in good health.

This clonotype was counted only a few times. The gene calls are TRBV2 and TRBJ2-2, with D unclear. The CDR3 is made up of 13 amino acids. Germline CDR1 is SNHLY and CDR2 is FYNNEI. The ends were cut back, 1 base at V and 8 bases at J, with 8 bases in the middle. The CDR3 is CASSEVYSGELFF. CDR3 sequence (DNA): TGTGCCAGCAGTGAAGTCTATTCGGGGGAGCTGTTTTTT.

This clonotype has just a few counts. This chain joins TRBV20-1 and TRBJ2-5; D remains unclear. The germline V gene has CDR1 DFQATT and CDR2 SNEGSKA (reference sequence). There are 12 residues in the CDR3. V lost 1 base and J lost 5, with 8 bases in between. The CDR3 coding sequence is TGCAGTGCTAGAGGACAACGGGAGACCCAGTACTTC. Translation: CSARGQRETQYF.

The chain uses TRBV20-1 and TRBJ1-4, with 7 bases lining up with TRBD1. J was trimmed by 7 bases and V by 0 bases; bases with no gene match: 5. Germline CDR1 is DFQATT and CDR2 is SNEGSKA (reference sequence). The CDR3 is 14 residues long. The CDR3 is CSARETGLTEKLFF. The CDR3 DNA reads as TGCAGTGCTAGAGAGACAGGGCTAACTGAAAAACTGTTTTTT.

This clonotype was recorded at least ten times. The V and J genes are TRBV28 and TRBJ2-3; no reliable D call. V was cut by 6 bases and J by 6 bases, with 13 bases left in between. CDR1 MDHEN and CDR2 SYDVKM come from the germline V gene. The CDR3 extends over 13 amino acids. The CDR3 coding sequence is TGTGCCAGCAGACGTCTTTCACAGGATACGCAGTATTTT. Translating gives CASRRLSQDTQYF.

The chain uses TRBV5-8 and TRBJ1-1; D may be TRBD1 (5 bases). Trimming cost V 0 bases and J 4 bases, with 10 bases left between them. Per germline, CDR1 SGHTS and CDR2 YDEGEE. The CDR3 covers 14 residues. The CDR3 loop reads CASSLEGLGTEAFF. In DNA, the CDR3 is TGTGCCAGCAGCTTGGAGGGGCTCGGCACTGAAGCTTTCTTT.

This clonotype was seen only a few times. The rearrangement links TRBV25-1 to TRBJ1-5; D perhaps matches TRBD1 (5 bases). CDR3 length equals 14 residues. Trimming removed 3 bases from V and 2 bases from J, with 8 bases in between. Germline V gives CDR1 MGHDK, CDR2 SYGVNS. For the CDR3, the DNA is TGTGCCAGCAGTGACCAGGGTCGCAATCAGCCCCAGCATTTT. It translates to CASSDQGRNQPQHF.

A few counts support this clonotype. The rearrangement joins TRBV27 to TRBJ2-1; no firm D call. Germline V CDR1 and CDR2: MNHEY, SMNVEV (reference sequence). With 6 bases removed from V and 6 bases from J, the gap between germline ends came to 12 bases. The CDR3 loop spans 13 amino acids. Here the CDR3 DNA reads TGTGCCAGCAGCCCTTGGGCCCGCAATGAGCAGTTCTTC. This codes for CASSPWARNEQFF.

The chain has TRBV9 and TRBJ1-1, with 8 bases lining up with TRBD1. Germline trimming cut 3 bases from V and 0 bases from J; bases unmatched to any gene: 13. The CDR3 has 18 residues. Germline CDR1 and CDR2: SGDLS and YYNGEE. In nucleotides, the CDR3 is TGTGCCAGCAGCGCTAGGACAGGGAGAGTGTTCATGAACACTGAAGCTTTCTTT. Translated, it gives CASSARTGRVFMNTEAFF.

The V gene is TRBV11-2, the J gene TRBJ2-5, with 8 bases aligning to TRBD2. V was clipped by 3 bases and J by 5 bases; unmatched bases: 8. The CDR3 spans 15 residues. Germline CDR1 SGHAT, CDR2 FQNNGV. As DNA, the CDR3 is TGTGCCAGCAGCTTCACCGGGACTAGAATCGAGACCCAGTACTTC. This encodes CASSFTGTRIETQYF.

This clonotype came up a few times. The V and J genes are TRBV20-1 and TRBJ2-1, with 9 bases matching TRBD2. Germline lookup yields CDR1 DFQATT and CDR2 SNEGSKA (reference sequence). V was pared by 0 bases and J by 4 bases, with 7 bases of the junction left unmatched. This CDR3 has 16 amino acids. The CDR3 spells CSARDPLAGPYNEQFF. CDR3 nucleotide sequence: TGCAGTGCTAGAGATCCGCTAGCGGGACCATACAATGAGCAGTTCTTC.

The sample holds a few counts of this clonotype. This chain joins TRBV6-2 or TRBV6-3 and TRBJ1-1; D gene ambiguous. In germline, CDR1 is MNHEY, CDR2 SVGEGT. V lost 7 bases to trimming and J lost 6 bases, with 18 bases between them. The CDR3 runs 14 residues. The CDR3 loop is CASTGRGSTPEAFF. In DNA form, the CDR3 reads TGTGCCAGCACCGGCCGGGGTAGCACCCCTGAAGCTTTCTTT.

In its sample, this clonotype was seen a few times. This may be a read error, as it is one base from a much larger clone. V gene TRBV5-1 combines with J gene TRBJ2-7; 7 positions agree with TRBD2. The CDR3 contains 14 residues. In germline, CDR1 is SGHRS, CDR2 YFSETQ. V gave up 1 base and J gave up 3 bases; unmatched junction bases: 4. The DNA for the CDR3 is TGCGCCAGCAGCTTGACTCGCGGGAGCTACGAGCAGTACTTC. It translates to CASSLTRGSYEQYF.

The chain uses TRBV28 and TRBJ2-5; D is tentatively TRBD1 or TRBD2 (5 bases each). Trimming cost V 11 bases and J 4 bases, with 17 bases left between them. The CDR3 contains 13 residues. Germline values: CDR1 MDHEN, CDR2 SYDVKM. CDR3: CAGRPGLGETQYF. The CDR3 region has the DNA TGTGCCGGACGACCGGGGCTAGGAGAGACCCAGTACTTC.

V usage is TRBV15 and J usage is TRBJ2-5; 7 bases fit TRBD1. V gave up 0 bases and J gave up 5 bases; unmatched junction bases: 9. CDR3 length: 16 residues. Germline CDR1 is LNHNV and CDR2 is YYDKDF (reference sequence). The CDR3 loop is CATSRDNTRGRETQYF. CDR3 DNA sequence: TGTGCCACCAGCAGAGATAACACGAGGGGGCGGGAGACCCAGTACTTC.

This clonotype was seen a handful of times. This chain links TRBV10-3 with TRBJ2-3, with 9 bases lining up with TRBD2. Germline V gene data show CDR1 as ENHRY and CDR2 as SYGVKD. CDR3 length equals 16 residues. V was clipped by 6 bases and J by 0 bases; unmatched bases: 7. The CDR3, as DNA: TGTGCCATCAGCGATCTAGCGGGGCTTAGCACAGATACGCAGTATTTT. As protein: CAISDLAGLSTDTQYF.

The gene calls are TRBV29-1 and TRBJ2-7; no definite D call. The length of the CDR3 is 11 residues. Germline-derived CDR1 and CDR2 are SQVTM and ANQGSEA. Deletions cut 6 bases from V and 1 base from J, with 7 bases between. The CDR3 loop is CSVGISYEQYF. The DNA of the CDR3 is TGCAGCGTGGGCATATCCTACGAGCAGTACTTC.